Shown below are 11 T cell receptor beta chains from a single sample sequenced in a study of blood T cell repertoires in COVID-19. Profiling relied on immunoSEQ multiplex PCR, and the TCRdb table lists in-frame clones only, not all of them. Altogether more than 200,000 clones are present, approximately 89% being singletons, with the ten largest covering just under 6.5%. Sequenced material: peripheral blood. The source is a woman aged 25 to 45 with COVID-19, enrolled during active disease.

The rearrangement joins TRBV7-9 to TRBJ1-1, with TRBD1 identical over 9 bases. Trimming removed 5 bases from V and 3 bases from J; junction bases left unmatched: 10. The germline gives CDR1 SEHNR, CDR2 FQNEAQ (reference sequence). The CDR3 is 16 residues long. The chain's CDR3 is CASSRYGQGLHTEAFF. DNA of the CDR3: TGTGCCAGCAGCCGGTACGGACAGGGGTTGCACACTGAAGCTTTCTTT.

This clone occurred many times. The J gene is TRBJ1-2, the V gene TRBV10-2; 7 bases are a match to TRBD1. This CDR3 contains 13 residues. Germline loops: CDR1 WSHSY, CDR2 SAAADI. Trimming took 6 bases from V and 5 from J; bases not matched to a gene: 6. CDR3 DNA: TGCGCCAGCAGCAGGGGGGCCCTTTATGGCTACACCTTC. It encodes CASSRGALYGYTF.

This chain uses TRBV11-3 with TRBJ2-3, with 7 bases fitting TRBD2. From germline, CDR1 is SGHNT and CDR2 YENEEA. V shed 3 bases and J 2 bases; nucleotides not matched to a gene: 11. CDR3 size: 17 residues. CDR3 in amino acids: CASSLAPSGADTDTQYF. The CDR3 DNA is TGTGCCAGCAGCTTGGCCCCCAGCGGGGCCGACACAGATACGCAGTATTTT.

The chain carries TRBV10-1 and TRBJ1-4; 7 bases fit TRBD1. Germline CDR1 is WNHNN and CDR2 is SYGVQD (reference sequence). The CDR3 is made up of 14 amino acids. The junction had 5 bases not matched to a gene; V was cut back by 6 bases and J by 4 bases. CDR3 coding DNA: TGCGCCAGCAGCGCGGGACAGTTTAATGAAAAACTGTTTTTT. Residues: CASSAGQFNEKLFF.

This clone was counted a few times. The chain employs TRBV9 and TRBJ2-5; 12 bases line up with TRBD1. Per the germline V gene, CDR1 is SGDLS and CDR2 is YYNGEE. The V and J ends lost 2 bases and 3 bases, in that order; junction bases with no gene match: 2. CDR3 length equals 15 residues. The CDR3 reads CASSVGTGGEETQYF. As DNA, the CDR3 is TGTGCCAGCAGCGTTGGGACAGGGGGCGAAGAGACCCAGTACTTC.

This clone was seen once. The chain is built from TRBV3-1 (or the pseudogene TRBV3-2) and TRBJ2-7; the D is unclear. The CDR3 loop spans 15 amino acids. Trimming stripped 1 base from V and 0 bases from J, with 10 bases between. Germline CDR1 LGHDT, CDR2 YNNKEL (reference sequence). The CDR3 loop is CASSQGKQLSYEQYF. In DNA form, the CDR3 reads TGTGCCAGCAGCCAAGGGAAACAGCTCTCCTACGAGCAGTACTTC.

CDR3 loop: CAWKISGTEAFF. The CDR3 nucleotides read TGTGCCTGGAAAATATCGGGCACTGAAGCTTTCTTT. This chain connects TRBV30 to TRBJ1-1, with unresolved D. CDR3 length equals 12 residues. Trimming left V 4 bases short and J 4 bases short, with 10 bases between. Germline V gene lookup returns CDR1 GTSNPN and CDR2 SVGIG (reference sequence).

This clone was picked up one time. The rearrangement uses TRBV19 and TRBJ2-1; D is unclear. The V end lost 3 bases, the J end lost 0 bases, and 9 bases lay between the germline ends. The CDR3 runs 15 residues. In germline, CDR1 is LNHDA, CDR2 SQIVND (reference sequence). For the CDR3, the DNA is TGTGCCAGTAGTATTTCCAGCGCCTCCTACAATGAGCAGTTCTTC. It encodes CASSISSASYNEQFF.

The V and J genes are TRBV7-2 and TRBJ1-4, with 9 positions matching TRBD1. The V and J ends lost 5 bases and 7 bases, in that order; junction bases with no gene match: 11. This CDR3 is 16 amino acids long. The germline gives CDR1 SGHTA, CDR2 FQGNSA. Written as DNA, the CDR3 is TGTGCCAGCAGCACCGTCTCACAGGGGGCGGGTGAAAAACTGTTTTTT. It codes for CASSTVSQGAGEKLFF.

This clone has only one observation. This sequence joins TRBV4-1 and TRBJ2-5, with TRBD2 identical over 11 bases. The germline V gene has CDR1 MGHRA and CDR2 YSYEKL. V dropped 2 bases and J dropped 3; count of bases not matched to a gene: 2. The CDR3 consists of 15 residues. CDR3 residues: CASSQPGLAEETQYF. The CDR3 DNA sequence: TGCGCCAGCAGCCAACCGGGACTAGCGGAAGAGACCCAGTACTTC.

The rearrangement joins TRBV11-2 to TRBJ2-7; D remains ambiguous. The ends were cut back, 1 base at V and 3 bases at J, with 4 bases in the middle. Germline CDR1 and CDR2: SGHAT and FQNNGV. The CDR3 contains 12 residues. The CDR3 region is CASSLAGYEQYF. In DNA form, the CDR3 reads TGTGCCAGCAGCTTAGCGGGCTACGAGCAGTACTTC.